These 7 T cell receptor beta chains were sequenced from one sample in a study of cytotoxic CD8 clonotypes in ibrutinib-treated CLL (dated by TCRdb to the early 2020s). Preparation of the library involved the immunoSEQ multiplex PCR assay. TCRdb carries this immuneACCESS record with in-frame sequences only. Its versions omit some clonotypes, under half of them owing to an unresolved V gene in the studies checked, with the rest unexplained. This sample has a few hundred thousand clones in its table, and roughly 70% of those were observed once. The ten top clones hold 15% to 19% of the sample. The label giving this sample's time point can be read as: approximately 2 years on ibrutinib. Sequencing used PBMCs, obtained after 24 months of ibrutinib treatment. All receptors come from a human donor with chronic lymphocytic leukemia.

This sequence joins TRBV2 and TRBJ2-7; TRBD2 matches 10 bases. The CDR3 consists of 15 residues. In germline, CDR1 is SNHLY, CDR2 FYNNEI. With 8 bases clipped from V and 5 bases from J, the junction kept 12 bases outside the gene matches. CDR3 residues: CASSPLAGGLDEQYF. CDR3 coding DNA: TGTGCCAGCTCACCGTTAGCGGGAGGTCTTGACGAGCAGTACTTC.

V is TRBV10-3 and J is TRBJ2-5, with 10 positions matching TRBD1. Trimming at V came to 10 bases and at J to 2 bases, leaving 7 bases not matched to a gene. Germline V lookup: CDR1 ENHRY, CDR2 SYGVKD. This CDR3 region has 14 residues. The CDR3 bases are TGTGCCACCGGACAGGGGGACGTTCAAGAGACCCAGTACTTC. Translated: CATGQGDVQETQYF.

The chain combines TRBV29-1 with TRBJ1-1, with a weak D call TRBD1 (5 bases). V dropped 6 bases and J dropped 7 bases, with 12 bases sitting between them. Germline CDR1 reads SQVTM; CDR2 reads ANQGSEA. This CDR3 comprises 11 residues. The CDR3 DNA sequence: TGCAGCGTCAACCGGGGGAGTGAAGCTTTCTTT. This translates into CSVNRGSEAFF.

The chain uses TRBV4-3 and TRBJ2-7; 9 positions match TRBD1. The V gene end was trimmed by 3 bases and the J gene end by 5 bases; junction bases not matched to a gene: 8. The CDR3 consists of 15 residues. Germline lookup yields CDR1 LGHNA and CDR2 YSLEER. The CDR3 DNA reads as TGCGCCAGCAGCCATTTCCACAGGGGGCGCGACGAGCAGTACTTC. It encodes CASSHFHRGRDEQYF.

This chain links TRBV5-5 with TRBJ1-5; D remains unclear. Germline CDR1 and CDR2: SGHKS and YYEKEE (reference sequence). This CDR3 comprises 14 residues. V lost 2 bases to trimming and J lost 5 bases, with 11 bases between them. CDR3 DNA sequence: TGTGCCAGCAGCTTCCGGGATGGGGATCAGCCCCAGCATTTT. This gives the protein CASSFRDGDQPQHF.

V usage is TRBV11-3 and J usage is TRBJ2-2, with unresolved D. Germline CDR1 is SGHNT and CDR2 is YENEEA. This CDR3 contains 13 residues. Deletions cut 1 base from V and 7 bases from J, with 7 bases between. CDR3 amino acids: CASSLGVSGELFF. The CDR3 nucleotides are TGTGCCAGCAGCTTAGGGGTGAGCGGGGAGCTGTTTTTT.

This sequence joins TRBV6-6 and TRBJ2-7; 7 bases align to TRBD1. CDR1 and CDR2 from the germline V gene are MNHNY and SVGAGI (reference sequence). CDR3 length equals 14 residues. V lost 10 bases, J lost 2 bases, and 11 bases stayed unmatched. The CDR3 loop is CATYPGQMPYEQYF. As DNA, the CDR3 is TGTGCCACGTATCCGGGACAGATGCCCTACGAGCAGTACTTC.